These 32 T cell receptor beta chains share one sample of origin, sequenced in a study of OX40 agonist ivuxolimab in advanced cancers. Using immunoSEQ multiplex PCR, the repertoire was profiled, and TCRdb retains in-frame clones only, with some absent. The table lists tens of thousands of clones, around 90% of them singletons. Sample: CD4+ or CD8+ T cells sorted from blood, taken in a trial of the OX40 agonist ivuxolimab. These receptors were collected from an adult with an advanced solid tumor such as melanoma, head and neck, liver or kidney cancer.

The chain's CDR3 is CASSRHFLAGEDEQYF. The CDR3 bases are TGCGCCAGCAGCCGCCACTTTTTAGCGGGGGAGGACGAGCAGTACTTC. V gene TRBV5-1 combines with J gene TRBJ2-7; 9 bases agree with TRBD2. V was pared by 4 bases and J by 5 bases, with 13 bases of the junction left unmatched. There are 16 residues in the CDR3. Germline values: CDR1 SGHRS, CDR2 YFSETQ.

The chain links TRBV11-2 to TRBJ2-7; 13 bases align to TRBD2. The CDR3 is made up of 15 amino acids. V was clipped by 3 bases and J by 6 bases; unmatched bases: 5. The germline V gene encodes CDR1 SGHAT and CDR2 FQNNGV. CDR3 DNA: TGTGCCAGCAGCTTTTGGACTAGCGGGAGTGGCGAGCAGTACTTC. Its translation is CASSFWTSGSGEQYF. Together with reference TRBV11-2 and TRBJ2-7, the CDR3 gives the full variable domain: EAGVAQSPRYKIIEKRQSVAFWCNPISGHATLYWYQQILGQGPKLLIQFQNNGVVDDSQLPKDRFSAERLKGVDSTLKIQPAKLEDSAVYLCASSFWTSGSGEQYFGPGTRLTVT.

J is TRBJ1-1 and V is TRBV19; D gene ambiguous. V lost 3 bases and J lost 6, with 14 bases in between. The germline gives CDR1 LNHDA, CDR2 SQIVND (reference sequence). The CDR3 has 14 residues. The chain's CDR3 is CASSILGGVSEAFF. CDR3 DNA sequence: TGTGCCAGTAGTATTCTCGGTGGAGTCTCTGAAGCTTTCTTT. Filled out from reference TRBV19 and TRBJ1-1, the complete variable domain reads DGGITQSPKYLFRKEGQNVTLSCEQNLNHDAMYWYRQDPGQGLRLIYYSQIVNDFQKGDIAEGYSVSREKKESFPLTVTSAQKNPTAFYLCASSILGGVSEAFFGQGTRLTVV.

The chain uses TRBV27 and TRBJ1-5, with unresolved D. The V and J ends lost 2 bases and 5 bases respectively, with 7 bases between them. The germline gives CDR1 MNHEY, CDR2 SMNVEV (reference sequence). There are 13 residues in the CDR3. In DNA, the CDR3 is TGTGCCAGCAGTTTAAAGGCGTATCAGCCCCAGCATTTT. It codes for CASSLKAYQPQHF.

The chain employs TRBV19 and TRBJ2-7; the D gene is possibly TRBD2 (7 bases). Germline V gives CDR1 LNHDA, CDR2 SQIVND (reference sequence). Between the trimmed V and J ends, which lost 3 bases and 2 bases, there was a span of 11 bases. This CDR3 has 14 residues. The CDR3 loop reads CASSIGGQAYEQYF. CDR3 bases: TGTGCCAGTAGTATCGGGGGGCAAGCCTACGAGCAGTACTTC.

This clone was counted a single time. The CDR3 DNA sequence: TGTGCCAGCAGCCCCTCGACAGGGTCACTAGATGAAAAACTGTTTTTT. As protein: CASSPSTGSLDEKLFF. The chain uses TRBV7-9 and TRBJ1-4, with 7 bases that match TRBD1. The CDR3 length is 16 residues. Germline V gene lookup returns CDR1 SEHNR and CDR2 FQNEAQ (reference sequence). V was clipped by 5 bases and J by 6 bases; unmatched bases: 12.

The rearrangement joins TRBV27 to TRBJ1-6; 7 bases agree with TRBD1. This CDR3 region has 12 residues. The V segment lost 9 bases and the J segment 13 bases; nucleotides outside the gene matches: 9. The germline V gene encodes CDR1 MNHEY and CDR2 SMNVEV (reference sequence). CDR3 in DNA: TGTGCCAGTAAGAAACCGGACAGGCCCCTCCACTTT. Protein sequence: CASKKPDRPLHF.

The chain joins TRBV27 to TRBJ1-3; a weak D match, TRBD1 (6 bases). V dropped 0 bases and J dropped 0 bases, with 18 bases sitting between them. The germline V gene encodes CDR1 MNHEY and CDR2 SMNVEV (reference sequence). The CDR3 runs to 19 residues. CDR3 protein: CASSLSGGIGGFSGNTIYF. The CDR3 DNA reads TGTGCCAGCAGTTTATCCGGGGGGATAGGGGGTTTCTCTGGAAACACCATATATTTT.

The chain recombines TRBV7-3 with TRBJ2-3, with 8 bases matching TRBD2. Germline assignment: CDR1 SGHTA and CDR2 FQGTGA. The CDR3 length is 14 residues. The junction had 1 base not matched to a gene; V was cut back by 3 bases and J by 2 bases. CDR3: CASSFSGNTDTQYF. The CDR3 DNA follows: TGTGCCAGCAGCTTTAGCGGGAACACAGATACGCAGTATTTT.

The DNA of the CDR3 is TGCGCCAGCAGCCAAGTTCGGGCACCGGGCACTGAAGCTTTCTTT. This codes for CASSQVRAPGTEAFF. The chain recombines TRBV4-3 with TRBJ1-1; D ambiguous. The germline gives CDR1 LGHNA, CDR2 YSLEER. V was shortened by 1 base and J by 4 bases, with 13 bases between the two germline ends. The CDR3 is made up of 15 amino acids.

The sample holds one count of this clone. This sequence joins TRBV11-2 and TRBJ2-5; weak D call: TRBD1 (6 bases). The germline gives CDR1 SGHAT, CDR2 FQNNGV. Trimming took 5 bases from V and 4 from J, leaving 11 bases between them. The length of the CDR3 is 13 residues. Here the CDR3 DNA reads TGTGCCAGCAGCCTTTGGGGGCGAGAGACCCAGTACTTC. Encoded protein: CASSLWGRETQYF.

The DNA of the CDR3 is TGTGCCAGCAGCGATAGCTCAGGGACCCTCACCGGGGAGCTGTTTTTT. Translated: CASSDSSGTLTGELFF. The V call is TRBV13, the J call TRBJ2-2, with D perhaps matching TRBD1 or TRBD2 (5 bases each). The V end lost 5 bases, the J end lost 4 bases, and 17 bases lay between the germline ends. CDR1 and CDR2 from the germline V gene are PRHDT and FYEKMQ (reference sequence). This CDR3 spans 16 amino acids.

This chain joins TRBV30 and TRBJ1-3, with D possibly TRBD1 on 6 matching bases. Germline CDR1 and CDR2: GTSNPN and SVGIG (reference sequence). V was shortened by 0 bases and J by 2 bases, with 14 bases between the two germline ends. The CDR3 extends over 16 amino acids. In DNA form, the CDR3 reads TGTGCCTGGAGTGTACATCCGGGGGCGACTGGAAACACCATATATTTT. The encoded protein is CAWSVHPGATGNTIYF.

The rearrangement links TRBV27 to TRBJ1-1; D perhaps matches TRBD1 (6 bases). V was cut by 2 bases and J by 3 bases, with 7 bases left in between. The germline CDR1 and CDR2 sequences are MNHEY and SMNVEV (reference sequence). CDR3 length: 13 amino acids. In DNA, the CDR3 is TGTGCCAGCAGTTTAGGGGGCCACACTGAAGCTTTCTTT. It specifies CASSLGGHTEAFF.

The V and J genes are TRBV14 and TRBJ1-2, with unresolved D. V was trimmed by 1 base and J by 6 bases, leaving 12 bases between them. The length of the CDR3 is 14 residues. Per germline, CDR1 SGHDN and CDR2 FVKESK. CDR3 residues: CASSQVRGPDGYTF. CDR3 nucleotide sequence: TGTGCCAGCAGCCAAGTAAGAGGGCCGGATGGCTACACCTTC.

The gene calls are TRBV19 and TRBJ1-5; D is ambiguous. The CDR3 is made up of 18 amino acids. Germline V gene lookup returns CDR1 LNHDA and CDR2 SQIVND (reference sequence). Between the trimmed V and J ends, which lost 0 bases and 0 bases, there was a span of 15 bases. Here the CDR3 reads CASSIDPPGRYSNQPQHF. The CDR3 DNA sequence: TGTGCCAGTAGTATAGATCCCCCCGGACGGTATAGCAATCAGCCCCAGCATTTT.

This clone has only a few counts. The chain carries TRBV27 and TRBJ1-5; 7 bases line up with TRBD1. Germline CDR1 MNHEY, CDR2 SMNVEV (reference sequence). The trim removed 5 bases at V and 6 bases at J, leaving 10 bases unmatched. CDR3 length: 15 amino acids. The CDR3 DNA reads as TGTGCCAGCAGTAGTCCGGGACAGCTTGGTCAGCCCCAGCATTTT. Its protein is CASSSPGQLGQPQHF.

This chain connects TRBV4-1 to TRBJ2-3, with 8 nucleotides matching TRBD2. The germline gives CDR1 MGHRA, CDR2 YSYEKL. V lost 3 bases to trimming and J lost 3 bases; unmatched junction nucleotides: 8. The CDR3 extends over 16 amino acids. CDR3 sequence: CASSQDSGGWTDTQYF. The CDR3 DNA is TGCGCCAGCAGCCAGGACAGCGGGGGATGGACAGATACGCAGTATTTT.

The genes are TRBV28 and TRBJ2-4; D remains unclear. The CDR3 totals 16 residues. Trimming took off 2 bases at V and 1 base at J, with 12 bases between the two ends. Germline CDR1 MDHEN, CDR2 SYDVKM. DNA for the CDR3: TGTGCCAGCAGTTTAGCGCTTGGGGTGGCCAAAAACATTCAGTACTTC. This translates into CASSLALGVAKNIQYF.

This clone was counted a single time. The gene calls are TRBV7-8 and TRBJ2-3; a possible D gene is TRBD2 (5 bases). CDR3 size: 14 residues. The germline CDR1 and CDR2 sequences are SGHVS and FQNEAQ. Trimming took 1 base from V and 6 from J, leaving 11 bases between them. CDR3 residues: CASSLEMREDTQYF. CDR3 nucleotide sequence: TGTGCCAGCAGCTTAGAGATGAGGGAGGATACGCAGTATTTT.

This rearrangement joins TRBV27 to TRBJ1-6; tentative D call: TRBD1 (5 bases). CDR1 MNHEY and CDR2 SMNVEV come from the germline V gene (reference sequence). The CDR3 is 14 amino acids. V was pared by 5 bases and J by 3 bases, with 8 bases between. The DNA of the CDR3 is TGTGCCAGCAGTGACAGCGACTATAATTCACCCCTCCACTTT. Translated: CASSDSDYNSPLHF.

With regard to this clone: One end of the junction fails to match germline, which may point to a read error. V is TRBV19 and J is TRBJ2-2, with no clear D. Germline CDR1 and CDR2: LNHDA and SQIVND (reference sequence). CDR3 size: 14 residues. The CDR3 sequence: CASSLDPDTGELFF. The CDR3 nucleotides are TGTGCCAGTAGTTTAGACCCGGACACCGGGGAGCTGTTTTTT. The full variable domain, in which reference TRBV19 and TRBJ2-2 provide the parts outside the CDR3, is DGGITQSPKYLFRKEGQNVTLSCEQNLNHDAMYWYRQDPGQGLRLIYYSQIVNDFQKGDIAEGYSVSREKKESFPLTVTSAQKNPTAFYLCASSLDPDTGELFFGEGSRLTVL.

This chain connects TRBV12-1 to TRBJ2-3; TRBD1 was called by the table and not checked on the DNA. TRBV12-1 is an annotated pseudogene. The CDR3 has 16 amino acids. The CDR3 DNA follows: TGTGCCAGCAGCACCAACTGGGACAGTAGCACAGATACGCAGTATTTT. Its translation: CASSTNWDSSTDTQYF.

The V call is TRBV6-1, the J call TRBJ2-5, with 11 bases fitting TRBD2. V lost 2 bases to trimming and J lost 6 bases; unmatched junction nucleotides: 8. This CDR3 comprises 16 residues. The germline V gene has CDR1 MNHNS and CDR2 SASEGT. The CDR3: CASSELSGGAGQTQYF. CDR3 bases: TGTGCCAGCAGTGAACTTAGCGGGGGGGCCGGGCAGACCCAGTACTTC.

This chain joins TRBV21-1 and TRBJ1-4; the tabulated D call, TRBD1, remains unverified against the DNA. TRBV21-1 has pseudogene status. The CDR3 totals 19 residues. CDR3 sequence (DNA): TGTGCCAGCAGCACTAAAACCGGGACAGGGGGAGCAACTAATGAAAAACTGTTTTTT. Its translation is CASSTKTGTGGATNEKLFF.

This chain uses TRBV5-1 with TRBJ2-3; 8 positions match TRBD1. The germline V gene has CDR1 SGHRS and CDR2 YFSETQ. CDR3 length: 15 residues. Losses at the gene ends were 3 bases for V and 6 bases for J; bases not matched to a gene: 9. CDR3 region: CASSYGQGVPDTQYF. The CDR3 nucleotides are TGCGCCAGCAGCTACGGACAGGGAGTCCCGGATACGCAGTATTTT.

J is TRBJ2-7 and V is TRBV5-8, with TRBD1 matching 7 bases. Trimming took 0 bases from V and 3 from J; bases not matched to a gene: 3. The CDR3 spans 14 residues. Germline CDR1 is SGHTS and CDR2 is YDEGEE. CDR3 sequence (DNA): TGTGCCAGCAGCTTGGGGGACAGCTACTACGAGCAGTACTTC. Translated, it gives CASSLGDSYYEQYF. Variable domain in full (rest from reference TRBV5-8 and TRBJ2-7): EAGVTQSPTHLIKTRGQQATLRCSPISGHTSVYWYQQALGLGLQFLLWYDEGEERNRGNFPPRFSGRQFPNYSSELNVNALELEDSALYLCASSLGDSYYEQYFGPGTRLTVT.

V is TRBV5-4 and J is TRBJ1-1; D gene uncertain. The CDR3 is made up of 14 amino acids. V lost 0 bases to trimming and J lost 1 base, with 7 bases between them. Germline CDR1 SGHNT, CDR2 YYREEE (reference sequence). CDR3 DNA: TGTGCCAGCAGCTTGGCGACGGGGAACACTGAAGCTTTCTTT. It codes for CASSLATGNTEAFF.

This clone was seen a handful of times. The CDR3 sequence: CASSESAGAAFF. As DNA, the CDR3 is TGTGCCAGCAGTGAATCGGCAGGGGCCGCTTTCTTT. This chain links TRBV2 with TRBJ1-1; a possible D gene is TRBD1 (6 bases). The CDR3 runs to 12 residues. Trimming took off 2 bases at V and 11 bases at J, with 12 bases between the two ends. The germline CDR1 and CDR2 sequences are SNHLY and FYNNEI.

This chain joins TRBV7-9 and TRBJ2-7; D possibly corresponds to TRBD1 (5 bases). Trimming stripped 8 bases from V and 0 bases from J, with 17 bases between. The CDR3 has 15 residues. Germline values: CDR1 SEHNR, CDR2 FQNEAQ (reference sequence). The CDR3 region is CASPPHDSSSYEQYF. DNA of the CDR3: TGTGCCAGCCCGCCTCATGACAGTTCCTCCTACGAGCAGTACTTC.

The genes are TRBV6-5 and TRBJ2-3; D ambiguous. The V end was cut by 10 bases, the J end by 3 bases, with 20 bases between. This CDR3 contains 15 residues. Germline loops: CDR1 MNHEY, CDR2 SVGAGI. The CDR3 DNA is TGTGCCACATCTTCCTACACAACACGGACAGATACGCAGTATTTT. This translates into CATSSYTTRTDTQYF.

This clone has just a few counts. The V call is TRBV19, the J call TRBJ1-5; unclear D gene. Germline-derived CDR1 and CDR2 are LNHDA and SQIVND (reference sequence). V shed 10 bases and J shed 0 bases, with 16 bases lying between them. The CDR3 loop spans 15 amino acids. The chain's CDR3 is CATRGGLGSNQPQHF. CDR3 nucleotides: TGTGCCACCCGGGGAGGGCTGGGTAGCAATCAGCCCCAGCATTTT.